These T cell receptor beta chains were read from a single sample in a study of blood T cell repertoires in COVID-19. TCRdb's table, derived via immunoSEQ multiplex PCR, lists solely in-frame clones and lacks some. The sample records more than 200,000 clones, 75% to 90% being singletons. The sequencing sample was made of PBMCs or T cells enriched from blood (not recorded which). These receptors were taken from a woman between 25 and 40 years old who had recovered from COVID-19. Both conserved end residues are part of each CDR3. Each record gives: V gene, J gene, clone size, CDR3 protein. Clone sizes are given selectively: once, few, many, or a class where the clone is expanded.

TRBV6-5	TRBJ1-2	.	CASTLGGYGYTF
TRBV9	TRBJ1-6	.	CASSVRGQNNSPLHF
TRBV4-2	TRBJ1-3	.	CASSQEDRLRSGNTIYF
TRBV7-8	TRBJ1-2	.	CASSPPGQGVDF
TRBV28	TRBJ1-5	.	CASGRSGGYQPQHF
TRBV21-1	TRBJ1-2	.	CASTPDRGRPPYTTNYGYTF
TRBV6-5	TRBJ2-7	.	CASSQTSGSRDEQYF
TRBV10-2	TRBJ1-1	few	CASSPGGNTEAFF
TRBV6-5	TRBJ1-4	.	CASSLEGQGNEKLFF
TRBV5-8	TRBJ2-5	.	CASSLDIPWELETQYF